This TCR beta chain was identified in a study of T cells expressing NK-cell markers. Study-wide points: Over 5 donors carried dominant NKG2C+ clonotypes that made up 1.0-7.0% of their CD8+ T cells.

As regards this clonotype: Its antigen is undetermined.

Germline values: CDR1 MNHEY, CDR2 SVGEGT. CDR3 length: 16 amino acids. One entry per CDR3 protein, without DNA, is what TCRdb gives after re-calling the 5' RACE reads. The sample includes 550,000 to 600,000 distinct CDR3 sequences. This clonotype was obtained from a man younger than 30 in good health. What was sequenced was blood T cells: a sorted CD56 or NKG2C T cell subset, CD4+ or CD8+ T cells, or bulk PBMC T cells (not recorded which). The gene calls are TRBV6-2 or TRBV6-3 and TRBJ2-7; as DNA is missing, the TRBD2 call by TCRdb cannot be tested. The CDR3 is CASSYVSGGGSYEQYF.